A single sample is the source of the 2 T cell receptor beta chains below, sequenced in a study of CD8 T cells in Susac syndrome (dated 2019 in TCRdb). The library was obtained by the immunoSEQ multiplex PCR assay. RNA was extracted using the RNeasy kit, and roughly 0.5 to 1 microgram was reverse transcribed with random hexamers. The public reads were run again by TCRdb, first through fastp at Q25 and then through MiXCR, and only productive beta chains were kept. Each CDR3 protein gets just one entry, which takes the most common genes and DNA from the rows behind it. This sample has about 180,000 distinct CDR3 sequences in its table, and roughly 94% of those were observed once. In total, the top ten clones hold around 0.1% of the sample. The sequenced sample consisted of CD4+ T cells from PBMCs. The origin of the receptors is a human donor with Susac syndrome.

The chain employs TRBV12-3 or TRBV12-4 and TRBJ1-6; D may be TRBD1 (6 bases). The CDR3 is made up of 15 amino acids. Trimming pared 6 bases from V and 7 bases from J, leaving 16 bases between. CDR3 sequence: CASSPKQGFNSPLHF. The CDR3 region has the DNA TGTGCCAGCAGCCCAAAACAGGGTTTCAATTCACCCCTCCACTTT.

The CDR3 DNA is TGCAGTGCTAGGACCGGATGGGGGCCCTATGGCTACACCTTC. Translation gives CSARTGWGPYGYTF. The rearrangement links TRBV20-1 to TRBJ1-2; perhaps TRBD1 as D (6 bases). The CDR3 extends over 14 amino acids. The V gene lost 3 bases and the J gene lost 4 bases, with 15 bases spanning the gap. Germline loops: CDR1 DFQATT, CDR2 SNEGSKA (reference sequence).